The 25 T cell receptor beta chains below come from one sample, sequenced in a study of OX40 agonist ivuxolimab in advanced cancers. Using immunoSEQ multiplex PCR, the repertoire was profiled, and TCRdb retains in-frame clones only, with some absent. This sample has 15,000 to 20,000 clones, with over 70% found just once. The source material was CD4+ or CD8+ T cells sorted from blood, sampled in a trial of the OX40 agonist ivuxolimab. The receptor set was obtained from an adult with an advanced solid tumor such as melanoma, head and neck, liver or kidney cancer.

DNA for the CDR3: TGCAGCGAATCCACCGGGAATCAGACCCAGTACTTC. Amino acids: CSESTGNQTQYF. The chain recombines TRBV29-1 with TRBJ2-5; the D gene is possibly TRBD2 (5 bases). The CDR3 runs to 12 residues. Germline V gives CDR1 SQVTM, CDR2 ANQGSEA. Trimming removed 7 bases at V and 6 bases at J, with 15 bases between.

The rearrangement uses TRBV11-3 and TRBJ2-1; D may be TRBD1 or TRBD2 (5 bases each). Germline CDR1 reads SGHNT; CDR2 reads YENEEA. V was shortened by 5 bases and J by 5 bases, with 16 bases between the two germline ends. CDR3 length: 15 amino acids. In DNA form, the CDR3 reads TGTGCCAGCAGCCCGACCTGGGGACCCGACAATGAGCAGTTCTTC. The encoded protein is CASSPTWGPDNEQFF.

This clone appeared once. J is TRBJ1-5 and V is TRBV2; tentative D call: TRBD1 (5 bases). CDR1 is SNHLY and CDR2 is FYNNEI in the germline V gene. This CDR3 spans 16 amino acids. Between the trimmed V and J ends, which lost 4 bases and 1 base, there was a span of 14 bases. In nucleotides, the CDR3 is TGTGCCAGCAGTGTGGGTACGGGGGGGAGCAATCAGCCCCAGCATTTT. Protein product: CASSVGTGGSNQPQHF.

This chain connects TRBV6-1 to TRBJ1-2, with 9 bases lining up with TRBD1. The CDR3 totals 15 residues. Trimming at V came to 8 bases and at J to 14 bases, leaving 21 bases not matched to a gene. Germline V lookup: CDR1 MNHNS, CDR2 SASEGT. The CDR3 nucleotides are TGTGCCAGCGGGGAGAATTGGGACAGGGAATACCGTCTAACCTTC. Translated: CASGENWDREYRLTF.

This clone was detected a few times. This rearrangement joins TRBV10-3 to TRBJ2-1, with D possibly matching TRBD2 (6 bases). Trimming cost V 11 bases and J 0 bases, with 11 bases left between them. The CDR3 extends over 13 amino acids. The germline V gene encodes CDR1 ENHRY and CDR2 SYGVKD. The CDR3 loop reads CAVSGSSYNEQFF. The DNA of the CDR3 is TGTGCCGTTAGCGGTAGCTCCTACAATGAGCAGTTCTTC.

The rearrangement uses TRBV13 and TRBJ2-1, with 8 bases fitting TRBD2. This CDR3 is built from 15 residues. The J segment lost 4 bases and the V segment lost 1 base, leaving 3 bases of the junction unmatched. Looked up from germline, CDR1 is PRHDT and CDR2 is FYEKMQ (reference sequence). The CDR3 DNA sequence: TGTGCCAGCAGCTTAGCACTAGCGGCGTACAATGAGCAGTTCTTC. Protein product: CASSLALAAYNEQFF.

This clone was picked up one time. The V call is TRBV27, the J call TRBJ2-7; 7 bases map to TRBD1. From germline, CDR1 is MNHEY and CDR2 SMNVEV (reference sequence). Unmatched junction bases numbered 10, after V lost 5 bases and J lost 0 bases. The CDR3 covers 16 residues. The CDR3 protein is CASSPLTGVPSYEQYF. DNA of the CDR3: TGTGCCAGCAGTCCACTTACAGGGGTTCCCTCCTACGAGCAGTACTTC.

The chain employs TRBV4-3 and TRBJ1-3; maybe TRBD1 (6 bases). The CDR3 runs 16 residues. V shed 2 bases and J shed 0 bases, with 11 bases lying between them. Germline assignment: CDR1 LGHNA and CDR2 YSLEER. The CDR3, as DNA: TGCGCCAGCAGCCAATCCAGGGGCTTCTCTGGAAACACCATATATTTT. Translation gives CASSQSRGFSGNTIYF.

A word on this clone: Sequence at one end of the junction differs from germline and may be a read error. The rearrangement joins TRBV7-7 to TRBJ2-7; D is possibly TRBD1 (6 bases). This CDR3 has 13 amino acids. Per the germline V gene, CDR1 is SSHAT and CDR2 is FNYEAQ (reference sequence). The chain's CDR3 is CASSLGQSDEQYF. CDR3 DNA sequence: TGTGCTAGCAGCTTAGGACAGTCAGACGAGCAGTACTTC. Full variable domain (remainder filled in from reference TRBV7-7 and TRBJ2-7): GAGVSQSPRYKVTKRGQDVTLRCDPISSHATLYWYQQALGQGPEFLTYFNYEAQPDKSGLPSDRFSAERPEGSISTLTIQRTEQRDSAMYRCASSLGQSDEQYFGPGTRLTVT.

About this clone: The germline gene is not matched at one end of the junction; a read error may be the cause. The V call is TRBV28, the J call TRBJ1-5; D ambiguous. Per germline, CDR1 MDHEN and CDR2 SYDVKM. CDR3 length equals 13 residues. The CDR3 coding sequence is TGTGCCAGCAGCCTCGAGGTTTTTCAGGCCCAGCATTTT. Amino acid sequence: CASSLEVFQAQHF.

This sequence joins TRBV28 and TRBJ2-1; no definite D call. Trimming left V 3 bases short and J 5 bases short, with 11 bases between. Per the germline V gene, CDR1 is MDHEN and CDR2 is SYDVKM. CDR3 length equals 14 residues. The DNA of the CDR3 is TGTGCCAGCAGTTTCTGGGCAGGTGACAATGAGCAGTTCTTC. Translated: CASSFWAGDNEQFF.

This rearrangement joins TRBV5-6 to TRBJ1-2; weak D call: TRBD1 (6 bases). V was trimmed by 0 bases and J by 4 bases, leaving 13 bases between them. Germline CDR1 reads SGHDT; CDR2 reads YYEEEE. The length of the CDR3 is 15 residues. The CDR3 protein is CASSLALQGRYGYTF. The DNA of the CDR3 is TGTGCCAGCAGCTTGGCCTTACAGGGACGCTATGGCTACACCTTC.

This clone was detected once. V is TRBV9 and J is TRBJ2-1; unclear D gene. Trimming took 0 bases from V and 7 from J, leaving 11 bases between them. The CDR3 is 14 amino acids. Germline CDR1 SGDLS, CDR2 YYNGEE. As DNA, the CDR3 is TGTGCCAGCAGCGTAGGGGCCCAGCTGAATGAGCAGTTCTTC. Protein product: CASSVGAQLNEQFF.

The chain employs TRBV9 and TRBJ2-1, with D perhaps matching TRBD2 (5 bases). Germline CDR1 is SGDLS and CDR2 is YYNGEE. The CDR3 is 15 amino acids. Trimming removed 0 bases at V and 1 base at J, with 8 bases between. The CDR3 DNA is TGTGCCAGCAGCGTAGGGAGCGGATCCTACAATGAGCAGTTCTTC. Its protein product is CASSVGSGSYNEQFF.

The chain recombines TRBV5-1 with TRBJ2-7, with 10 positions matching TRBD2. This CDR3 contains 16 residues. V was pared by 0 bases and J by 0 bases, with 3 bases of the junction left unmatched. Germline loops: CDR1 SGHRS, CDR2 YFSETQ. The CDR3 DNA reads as TGCGCCAGCAGCTTGGCCCCTAGCGGGAGCTCCTACGAGCAGTACTTC. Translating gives CASSLAPSGSSYEQYF.

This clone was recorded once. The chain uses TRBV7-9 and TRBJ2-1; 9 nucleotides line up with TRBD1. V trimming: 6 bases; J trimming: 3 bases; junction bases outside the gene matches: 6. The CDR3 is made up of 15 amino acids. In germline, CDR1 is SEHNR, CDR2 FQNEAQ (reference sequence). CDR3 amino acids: CASRVTGGSYNEQFF. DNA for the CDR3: TGTGCCAGCAGGGTTACAGGGGGCAGCTACAATGAGCAGTTCTTC.

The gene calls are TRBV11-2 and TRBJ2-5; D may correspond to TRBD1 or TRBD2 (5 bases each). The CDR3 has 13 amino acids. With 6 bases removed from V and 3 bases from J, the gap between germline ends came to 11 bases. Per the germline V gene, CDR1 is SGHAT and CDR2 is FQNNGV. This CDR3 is CASRLGVEETQYF. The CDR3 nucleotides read TGTGCCAGCAGATTGGGGGTGGAAGAGACCCAGTACTTC.

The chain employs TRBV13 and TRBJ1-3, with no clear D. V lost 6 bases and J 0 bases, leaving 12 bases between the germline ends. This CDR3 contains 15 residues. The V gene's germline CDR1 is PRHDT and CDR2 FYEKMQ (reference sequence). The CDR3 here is CASRHDVDSGNTIYF. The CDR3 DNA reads TGTGCCAGCAGACATGACGTCGACTCTGGAAACACCATATATTTT.

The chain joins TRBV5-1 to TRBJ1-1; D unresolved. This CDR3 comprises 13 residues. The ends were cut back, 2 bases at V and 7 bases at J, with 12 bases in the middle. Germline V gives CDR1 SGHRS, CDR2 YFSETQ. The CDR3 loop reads CASSFAIQSEAFF. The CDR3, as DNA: TGCGCCAGCAGCTTCGCGATACAGAGTGAAGCTTTCTTT. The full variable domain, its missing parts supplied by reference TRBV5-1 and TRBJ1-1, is KAGVTQTPRYLIKTRGQQVTLSCSPISGHRSVSWYQQTPGQGLQFLFEYFSETQRNKGNFPGRFSGRQFSNSRSEMNVSTLELGDSALYLCASSFAIQSEAFFGQGTRLTVV.

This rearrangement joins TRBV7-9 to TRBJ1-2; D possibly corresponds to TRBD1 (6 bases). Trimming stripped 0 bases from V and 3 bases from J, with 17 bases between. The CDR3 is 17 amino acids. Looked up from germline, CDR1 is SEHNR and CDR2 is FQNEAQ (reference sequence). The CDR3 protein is CASSLARDRPVDYGYTF. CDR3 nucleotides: TGTGCCAGCAGCTTAGCGCGAGACAGGCCCGTCGACTATGGCTACACCTTC.

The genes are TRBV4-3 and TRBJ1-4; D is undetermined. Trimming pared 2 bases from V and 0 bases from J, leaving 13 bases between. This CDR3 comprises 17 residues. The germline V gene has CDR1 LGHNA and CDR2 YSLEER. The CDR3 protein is CASSQQWVGSTNEKLFF. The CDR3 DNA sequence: TGCGCCAGCAGCCAACAATGGGTAGGGTCAACTAATGAAAAACTGTTTTTT.

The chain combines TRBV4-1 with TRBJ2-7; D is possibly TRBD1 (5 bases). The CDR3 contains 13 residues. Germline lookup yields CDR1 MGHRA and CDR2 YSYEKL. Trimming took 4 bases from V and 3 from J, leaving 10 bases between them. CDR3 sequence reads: CASSLKGNYEQYF. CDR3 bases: TGCGCCAGCAGCCTTAAGGGGAACTACGAGCAGTACTTC.

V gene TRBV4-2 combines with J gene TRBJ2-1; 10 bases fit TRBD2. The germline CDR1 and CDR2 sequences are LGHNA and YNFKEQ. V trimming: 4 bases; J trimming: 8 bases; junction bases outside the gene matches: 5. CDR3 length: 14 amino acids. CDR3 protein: CASSPYLAGDEQFF. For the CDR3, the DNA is TGTGCCAGCAGCCCATATCTAGCGGGAGATGAGCAGTTCTTC.

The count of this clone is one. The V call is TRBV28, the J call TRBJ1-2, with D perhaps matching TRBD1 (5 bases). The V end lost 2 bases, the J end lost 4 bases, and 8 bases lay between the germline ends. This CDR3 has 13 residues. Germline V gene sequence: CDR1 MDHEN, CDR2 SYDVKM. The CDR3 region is CASSLPGAYGYTF. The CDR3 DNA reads TGTGCCAGCAGTTTACCTGGGGCCTATGGCTACACCTTC.

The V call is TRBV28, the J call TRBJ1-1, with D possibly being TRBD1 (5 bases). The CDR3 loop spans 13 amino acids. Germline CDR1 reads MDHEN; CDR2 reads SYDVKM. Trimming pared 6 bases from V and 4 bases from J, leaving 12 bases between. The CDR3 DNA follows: TGTGCCAGCAGGCTGGGACGTGGCACTGAAGCTTTCTTT. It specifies CASRLGRGTEAFF.